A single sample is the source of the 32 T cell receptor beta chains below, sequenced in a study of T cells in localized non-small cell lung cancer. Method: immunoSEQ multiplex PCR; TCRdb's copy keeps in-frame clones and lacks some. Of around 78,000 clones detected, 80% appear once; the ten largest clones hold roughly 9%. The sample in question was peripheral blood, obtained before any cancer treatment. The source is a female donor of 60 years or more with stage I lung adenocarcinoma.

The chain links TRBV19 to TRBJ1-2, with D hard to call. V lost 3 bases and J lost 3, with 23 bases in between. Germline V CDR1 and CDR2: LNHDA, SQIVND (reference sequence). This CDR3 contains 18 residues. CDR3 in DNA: TGTGCCAGTAGTATTAATTTTGTTAGCGCGGGAGGCTACTATGGCTACACCTTC. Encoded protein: CASSINFVSAGGYYGYTF.

The CDR3 loop reads CASSYGTVYEQYF. The DNA of the CDR3 is TGTGCCAGCAGCTACGGGACAGTCTACGAGCAGTACTTC. The chain recombines TRBV7-8 with TRBJ2-7; 7 positions agree with TRBD1. The CDR3 runs 13 residues. CDR1 SGHVS and CDR2 FQNEAQ come from the germline V gene. V was pared by 4 bases and J by 3 bases, with 3 bases of the junction left unmatched. Using reference TRBV7-8 and TRBJ2-7 for the parts outside the CDR3, the full variable domain is GAGVSQSPRYKVAKRGQDVALRCDPISGHVSLFWYQQALGQGPEFLTYFQNEAQLDKSGLPSDRFFAERPEGSVSTLKIQRTQQEDSAVYLCASSYGTVYEQYFGPGTRLTVT.

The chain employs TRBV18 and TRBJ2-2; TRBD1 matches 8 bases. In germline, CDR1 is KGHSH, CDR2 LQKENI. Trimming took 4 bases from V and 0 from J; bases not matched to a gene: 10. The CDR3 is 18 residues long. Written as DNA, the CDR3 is TGTGCCAGCTCACTAAGCCTAGGACAGGGTGCGAACACCGGGGAGCTGTTTTTT. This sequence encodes CASSLSLGQGANTGELFF.

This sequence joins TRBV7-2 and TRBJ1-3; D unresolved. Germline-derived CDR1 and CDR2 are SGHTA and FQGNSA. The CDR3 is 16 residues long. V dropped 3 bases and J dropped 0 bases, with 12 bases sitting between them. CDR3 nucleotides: TGTGCCAGCAGCTTGGGCCGTTCGAACTCTGGAAACACCATATATTTT. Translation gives CASSLGRSNSGNTIYF.

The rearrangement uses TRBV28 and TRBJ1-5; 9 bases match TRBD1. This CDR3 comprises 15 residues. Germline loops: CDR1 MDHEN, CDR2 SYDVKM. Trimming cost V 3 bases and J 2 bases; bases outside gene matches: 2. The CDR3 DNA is TGTGCCAGCAGTTTGACAGGGGGGGGCAATCAGCCCCAGCATTTT. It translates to CASSLTGGGNQPQHF.

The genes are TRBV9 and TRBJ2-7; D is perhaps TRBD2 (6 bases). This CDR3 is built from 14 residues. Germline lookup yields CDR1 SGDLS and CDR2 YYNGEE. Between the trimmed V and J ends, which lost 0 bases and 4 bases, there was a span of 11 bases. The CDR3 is CASSVATGGYEQYF. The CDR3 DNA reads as TGTGCCAGCAGCGTAGCTACTGGGGGGTACGAGCAGTACTTC.

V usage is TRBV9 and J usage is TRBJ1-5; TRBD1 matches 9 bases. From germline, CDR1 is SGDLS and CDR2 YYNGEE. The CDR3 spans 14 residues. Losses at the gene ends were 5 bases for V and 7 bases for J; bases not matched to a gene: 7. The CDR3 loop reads CASSPGQGGQPQHF. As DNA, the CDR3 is TGTGCCAGCAGTCCGGGACAGGGTGGGCAGCCCCAGCATTTT.

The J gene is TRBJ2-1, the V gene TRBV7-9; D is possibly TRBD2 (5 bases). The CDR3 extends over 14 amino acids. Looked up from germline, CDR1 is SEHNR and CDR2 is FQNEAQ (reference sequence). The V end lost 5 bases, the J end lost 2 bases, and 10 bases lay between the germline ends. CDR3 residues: CASSPAATYNEQFF. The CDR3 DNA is TGTGCCAGCAGCCCAGCGGCAACCTACAATGAGCAGTTCTTC.

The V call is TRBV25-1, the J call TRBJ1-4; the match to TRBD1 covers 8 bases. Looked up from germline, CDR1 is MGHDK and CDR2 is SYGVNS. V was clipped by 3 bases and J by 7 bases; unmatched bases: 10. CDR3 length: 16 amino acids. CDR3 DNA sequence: TGTGCCAGCAGTGACCCCATCGGGACAGGATTTGAAAAACTGTTTTTT. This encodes CASSDPIGTGFEKLFF.

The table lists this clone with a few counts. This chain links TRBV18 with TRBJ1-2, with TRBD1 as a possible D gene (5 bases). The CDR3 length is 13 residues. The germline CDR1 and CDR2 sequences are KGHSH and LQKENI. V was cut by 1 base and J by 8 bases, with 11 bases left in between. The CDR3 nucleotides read TGTGCCAGCTCACCACGCAGGGAGTGGGGCTACACCTTC. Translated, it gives CASSPRREWGYTF.

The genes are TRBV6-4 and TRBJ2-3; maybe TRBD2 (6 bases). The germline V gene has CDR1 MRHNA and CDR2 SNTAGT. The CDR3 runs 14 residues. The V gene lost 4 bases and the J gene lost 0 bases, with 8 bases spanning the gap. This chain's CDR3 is CASSVTSSTDTQYF. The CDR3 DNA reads TGTGCCAGCAGTGTCACTAGCAGCACAGATACGCAGTATTTT.

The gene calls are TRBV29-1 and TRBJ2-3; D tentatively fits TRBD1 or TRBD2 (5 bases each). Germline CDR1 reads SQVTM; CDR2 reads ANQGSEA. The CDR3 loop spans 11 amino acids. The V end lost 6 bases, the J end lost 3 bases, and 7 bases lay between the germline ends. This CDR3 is CSVGDTDTQYF. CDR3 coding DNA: TGCAGCGTGGGGGATACAGATACGCAGTATTTT.

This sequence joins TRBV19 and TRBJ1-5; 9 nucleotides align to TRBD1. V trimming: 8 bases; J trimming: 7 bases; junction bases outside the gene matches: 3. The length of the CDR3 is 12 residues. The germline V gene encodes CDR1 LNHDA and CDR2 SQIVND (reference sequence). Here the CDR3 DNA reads TGTGCCAGTTCGGACAGGGGACAGCCCCAGCATTTT. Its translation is CASSDRGQPQHF.

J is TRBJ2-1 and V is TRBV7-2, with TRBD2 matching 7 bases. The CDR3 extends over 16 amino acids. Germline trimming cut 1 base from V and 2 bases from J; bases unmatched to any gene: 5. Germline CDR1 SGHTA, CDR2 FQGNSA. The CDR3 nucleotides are TGTGCCAGCAGCTTAGGGGGAGCGGGAACCTACAATGAGCAGTTCTTC. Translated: CASSLGGAGTYNEQFF.

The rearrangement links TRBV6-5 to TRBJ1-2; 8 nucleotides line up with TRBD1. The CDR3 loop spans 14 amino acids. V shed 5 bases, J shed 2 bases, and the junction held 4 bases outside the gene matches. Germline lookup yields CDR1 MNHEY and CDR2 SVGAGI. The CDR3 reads CASSPWTGNYGYTF. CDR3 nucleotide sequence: TGTGCCAGCAGTCCCTGGACAGGGAACTATGGCTACACCTTC.

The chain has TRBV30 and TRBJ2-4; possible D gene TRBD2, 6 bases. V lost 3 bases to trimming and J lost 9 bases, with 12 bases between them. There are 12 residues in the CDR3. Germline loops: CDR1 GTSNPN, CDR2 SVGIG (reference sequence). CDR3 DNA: TGTGCCTGGAGAGGGTCGGGGGTCATTCAGTACTTC. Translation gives CAWRGSGVIQYF.

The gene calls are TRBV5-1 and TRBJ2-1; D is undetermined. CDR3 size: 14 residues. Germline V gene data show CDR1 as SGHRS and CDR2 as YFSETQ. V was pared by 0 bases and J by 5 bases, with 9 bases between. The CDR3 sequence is CASSLVGVNNEQFF. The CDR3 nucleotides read TGCGCCAGCAGCTTGGTAGGCGTTAACAATGAGCAGTTCTTC.

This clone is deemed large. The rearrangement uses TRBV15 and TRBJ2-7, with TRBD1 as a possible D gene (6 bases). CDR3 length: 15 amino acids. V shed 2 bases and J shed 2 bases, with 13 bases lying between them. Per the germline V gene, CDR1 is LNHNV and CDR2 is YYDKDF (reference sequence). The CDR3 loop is CATSRIPDRTYEQYF. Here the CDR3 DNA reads TGTGCCACCAGCAGAATCCCGGACAGAACCTACGAGCAGTACTTC.

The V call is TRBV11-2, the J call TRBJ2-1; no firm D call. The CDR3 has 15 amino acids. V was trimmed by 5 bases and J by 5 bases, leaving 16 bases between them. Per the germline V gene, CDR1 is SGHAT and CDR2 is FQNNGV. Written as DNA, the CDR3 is TGTGCCAGCAGCCTTAACAGCCAGGTAAACAATGAGCAGTTCTTC. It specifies CASSLNSQVNNEQFF. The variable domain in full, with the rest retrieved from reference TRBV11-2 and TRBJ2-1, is EAGVAQSPRYKIIEKRQSVAFWCNPISGHATLYWYQQILGQGPKLLIQFQNNGVVDDSQLPKDRFSAERLKGVDSTLKIQPAKLEDSAVYLCASSLNSQVNNEQFFGPGTRLTVL.

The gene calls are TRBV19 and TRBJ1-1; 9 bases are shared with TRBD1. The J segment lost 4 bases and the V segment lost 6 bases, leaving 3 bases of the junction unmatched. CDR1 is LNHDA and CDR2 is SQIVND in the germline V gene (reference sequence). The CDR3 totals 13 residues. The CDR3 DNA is TGTGCCAGTAGGCTGACAGGGGGCACTGAAGCTTTCTTT. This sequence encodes CASRLTGGTEAFF. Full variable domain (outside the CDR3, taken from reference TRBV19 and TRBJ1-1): DGGITQSPKYLFRKEGQNVTLSCEQNLNHDAMYWYRQDPGQGLRLIYYSQIVNDFQKGDIAEGYSVSREKKESFPLTVTSAQKNPTAFYLCASRLTGGTEAFFGQGTRLTVV.

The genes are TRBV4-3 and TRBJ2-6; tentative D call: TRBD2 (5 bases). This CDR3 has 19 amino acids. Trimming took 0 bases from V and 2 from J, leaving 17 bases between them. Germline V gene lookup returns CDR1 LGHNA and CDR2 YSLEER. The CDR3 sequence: CASSQDYGLALTGANVLTF. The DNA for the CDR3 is TGCGCCAGCAGCCAAGATTACGGGCTAGCCCTAACTGGGGCCAACGTCCTGACTTTC.

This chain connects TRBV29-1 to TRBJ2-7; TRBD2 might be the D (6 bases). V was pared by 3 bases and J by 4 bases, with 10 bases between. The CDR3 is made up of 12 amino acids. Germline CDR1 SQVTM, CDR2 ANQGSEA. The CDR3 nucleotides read TGCAGCGTTGAGACGGAGGGTTACGAGCAGTACTTC. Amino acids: CSVETEGYEQYF.

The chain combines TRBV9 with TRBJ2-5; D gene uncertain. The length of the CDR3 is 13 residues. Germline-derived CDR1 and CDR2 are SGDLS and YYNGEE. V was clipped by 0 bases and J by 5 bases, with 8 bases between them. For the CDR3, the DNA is TGTGCCAGCAGCGTAGGCGTCCTGGAGACCCAGTACTTC. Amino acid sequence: CASSVGVLETQYF.

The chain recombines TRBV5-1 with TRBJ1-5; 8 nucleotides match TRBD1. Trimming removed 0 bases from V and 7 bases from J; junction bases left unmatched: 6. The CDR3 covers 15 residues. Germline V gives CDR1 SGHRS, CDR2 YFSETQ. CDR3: CASSLAGQGDQPQHF. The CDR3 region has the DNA TGCGCCAGCAGCTTGGCCGGACAGGGTGACCAGCCCCAGCATTTT. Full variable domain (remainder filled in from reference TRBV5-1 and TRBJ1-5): KAGVTQTPRYLIKTRGQQVTLSCSPISGHRSVSWYQQTPGQGLQFLFEYFSETQRNKGNFPGRFSGRQFSNSRSEMNVSTLELGDSALYLCASSLAGQGDQPQHFGDGTRLSIL.

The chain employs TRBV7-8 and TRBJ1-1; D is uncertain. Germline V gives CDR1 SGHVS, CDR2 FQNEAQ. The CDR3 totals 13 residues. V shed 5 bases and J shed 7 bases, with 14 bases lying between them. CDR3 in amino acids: CASSAGPRLEAFF. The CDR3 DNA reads TGTGCCAGCAGCGCCGGACCCCGACTTGAAGCTTTCTTT.

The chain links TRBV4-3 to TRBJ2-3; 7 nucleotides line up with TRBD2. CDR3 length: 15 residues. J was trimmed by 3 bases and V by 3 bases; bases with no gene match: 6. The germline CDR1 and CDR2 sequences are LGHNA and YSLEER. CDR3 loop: CASSQGFGRTDTQYF. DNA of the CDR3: TGCGCCAGCAGCCAGGGGTTCGGGAGGACAGATACGCAGTATTTT.

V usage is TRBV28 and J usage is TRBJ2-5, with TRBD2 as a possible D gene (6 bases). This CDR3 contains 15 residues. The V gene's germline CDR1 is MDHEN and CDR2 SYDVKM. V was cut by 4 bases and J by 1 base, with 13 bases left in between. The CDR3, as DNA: TGTGCCAGCAGTTCGGGGGTTGGCGGCCAAGAGACCCAGTACTTC. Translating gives CASSSGVGGQETQYF.

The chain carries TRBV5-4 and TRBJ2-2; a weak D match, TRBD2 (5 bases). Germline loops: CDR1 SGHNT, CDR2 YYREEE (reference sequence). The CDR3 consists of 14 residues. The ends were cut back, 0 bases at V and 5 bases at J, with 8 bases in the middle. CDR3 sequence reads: CASSLDWETGELFF. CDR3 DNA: TGTGCCAGCAGCTTGGACTGGGAGACCGGGGAGCTGTTTTTT. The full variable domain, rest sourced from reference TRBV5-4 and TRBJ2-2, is ETGVTQSPTHLIKTRGQQVTLRCSSQSGHNTVSWYQQALGQGPQFIFQYYREEENGRGNFPPRFSGLQFPNYSSELNVNALELDDSALYLCASSLDWETGELFFGEGSRLTVL.

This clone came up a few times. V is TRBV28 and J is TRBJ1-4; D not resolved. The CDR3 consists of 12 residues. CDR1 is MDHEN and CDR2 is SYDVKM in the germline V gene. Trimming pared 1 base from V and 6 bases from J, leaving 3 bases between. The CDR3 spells CASSLYDEKLFF. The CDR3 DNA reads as TGTGCCAGCAGTTTATATGATGAAAAACTGTTTTTT.

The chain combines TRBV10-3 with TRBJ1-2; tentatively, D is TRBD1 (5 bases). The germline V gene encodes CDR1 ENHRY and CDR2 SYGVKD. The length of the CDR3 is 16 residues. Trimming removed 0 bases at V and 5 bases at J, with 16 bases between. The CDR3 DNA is TGTGCCATCAGTGAGTCGACTCACACAGGAGGTTATGGCTACACCTTC. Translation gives CAISESTHTGGYGYTF.

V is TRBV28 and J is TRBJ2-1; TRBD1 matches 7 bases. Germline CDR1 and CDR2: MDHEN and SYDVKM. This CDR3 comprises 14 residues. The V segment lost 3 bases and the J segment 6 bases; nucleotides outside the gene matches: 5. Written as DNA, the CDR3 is TGTGCCAGCAGTTTTGACAGGGTAGTCAATGAGCAGTTCTTC. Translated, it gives CASSFDRVVNEQFF.

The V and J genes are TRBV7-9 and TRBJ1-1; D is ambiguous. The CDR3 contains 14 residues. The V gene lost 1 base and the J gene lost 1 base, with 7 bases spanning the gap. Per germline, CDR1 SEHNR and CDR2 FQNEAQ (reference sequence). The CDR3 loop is CASSLDGSNTEAFF. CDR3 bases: TGTGCCAGCAGCTTAGATGGGTCGAACACTGAAGCTTTCTTT.